Listed here are 21 T cell receptor beta chains from one sample, sequenced in a study of naive and memory T cell subsets. The beta constant-region primer was an equimolar mix of two oligonucleotides covering TRBC1 and TRBC2. Via MiXCR, TCRdb re-called the UMI-ligation and nested PCR reads, giving one row per CDR3 protein. The sample consists of 75,000 to 85,000 distinct CDR3 sequences, under 15% of them appearing once. The sequencing sample was made of central memory CD4+ T cells from blood. Every receptor here comes from a human donor in good health.

As regards this clonotype: A much bigger clone sits one base away, suggesting this may be a read error. The chain joins TRBV7-9 to TRBJ1-2; 8 bases map to TRBD1. Germline CDR1 is SEHNR and CDR2 is FQNEAQ (reference sequence). This CDR3 is 18 amino acids long. Written as DNA, the CDR3 is TGTGCCTGCAGCTGGGCTAGGCCAGGACAGGGCTCTTCCAATGGCTACACCTTC. Its protein product is CACSWARPGQGSSNGYTF.

This clonotype was seen at least ten times. This chain joins TRBV12-3 or TRBV12-4 and TRBJ2-3, with D possibly TRBD2 on 5 matching bases. Trimming took off 2 bases at V and 3 bases at J, with 6 bases between the two ends. The CDR3 extends over 13 amino acids. This chain's CDR3 is CASSLPGTDTQYF. DNA for the CDR3: TGTGCCAGCAGTTTACCGGGGACAGATACGCAGTATTTT.

This clonotype was detected many times. This chain uses TRBV24-1 with TRBJ2-1, with a possible D match to TRBD2 (6 bases). The germline V and J ends were trimmed by 3 bases and 9 bases, with 23 bases remaining between them. Germline CDR1 KGHDR, CDR2 SFDVKD. The CDR3 has 17 residues. CDR3 residues: CATSDSELASVWGEQFF. CDR3 nucleotide sequence: TGTGCCACCAGTGATAGTGAACTAGCCTCCGTCTGGGGTGAGCAGTTCTTC.

The chain uses TRBV12-3 or TRBV12-4 and TRBJ1-1, with D perhaps matching TRBD1 (5 bases). Between the trimmed V and J ends, which lost 8 bases and 4 bases, there was a span of 17 bases. This CDR3 has 14 residues. The CDR3 spells CASLSSGGATEAFF. For the CDR3, the DNA is TGTGCCAGCTTAAGTTCTGGCGGGGCCACTGAAGCTTTCTTT.

This clonotype has a count of ten or more. The chain uses TRBV6-2 or TRBV6-3 and TRBJ1-5; D might be TRBD1 (5 bases). Deletions cut 2 bases from V and 1 base from J, with 12 bases between. CDR1 and CDR2 from the germline V gene are MNHEY and SVGEGT. The CDR3 consists of 16 residues. CDR3 sequence: CASSYPGTASNQPQHF. In DNA, the CDR3 is TGTGCCAGCAGTTACCCCGGGACCGCCAGCAATCAGCCCCAGCATTTT.

CDR3 sequence reads: CASSVGTTYEQYF. CDR3 bases: TGTGCCAGCAGCGTCGGGACAACCTACGAGCAGTACTTC. The chain recombines TRBV9 with TRBJ2-7; the D gene is possibly TRBD1 (6 bases). The ends were cut back, 2 bases at V and 2 bases at J, with 8 bases in the middle. The CDR3 runs 13 residues. CDR1 and CDR2 (germline): SGDLS, YYNGEE.

This clonotype has a handful of counts. The chain carries TRBV29-1 and TRBJ1-2; D is undetermined. The germline V gene has CDR1 SQVTM and CDR2 ANQGSEA. This CDR3 is 13 amino acids long. Trimming shortened V by 7 bases and J by 0 bases, and 12 bases separated the two germline ends. CDR3 sequence: CSANDGTNYGYTF. The CDR3 coding sequence is TGCAGCGCGAACGACGGAACTAACTATGGCTACACCTTC. The full variable domain, completed using reference TRBV29-1 and TRBJ1-2, is SAVISQKPSRDICQRGTSLTIQCQVDSQVTMMFWYRQQPGQSLTLIATANQGSEATYESGFVIDKFPISRPNLTFSTLTVSNMSPEDSSIYLCSANDGTNYGYTFGSGTRLTVV.

The chain joins TRBV6-6 to TRBJ2-7; D possibly corresponds to TRBD2 (5 bases). CDR3 size: 15 residues. CDR1 is MNHNY, CDR2 SVGAGI, per germline (reference sequence). Between the trimmed V and J ends, which lost 0 bases and 0 bases, there was a span of 9 bases. CDR3 in amino acids: CASSYSSGCSYEQYF. CDR3 nucleotide sequence: TGTGCCAGCAGTTACTCGAGCGGCTGCTCCTACGAGCAGTACTTC.

The rearrangement uses TRBV19 and TRBJ2-5, with a weak D call TRBD2 (6 bases). V shed 5 bases and J shed 3 bases, with 16 bases lying between them. The CDR3 sequence is 15 residues long. CDR1 is LNHDA, CDR2 SQIVND, per germline (reference sequence). The CDR3 DNA reads as TGTGCCAGTAGTCATCTAGCGCCGTGGGAAGAGACCCAGTACTTC. It yields the protein CASSHLAPWEETQYF. The whole variable domain, filled in from reference TRBV19 and TRBJ2-5, reads DGGITQSPKYLFRKEGQNVTLSCEQNLNHDAMYWYRQDPGQGLRLIYYSQIVNDFQKGDIAEGYSVSREKKESFPLTVTSAQKNPTAFYLCASSHLAPWEETQYFGPGTRLLVL.

The CDR3 loop reads CASSQDRGGGTEAFF. The CDR3 DNA follows: TGTGCCAGCAGCCAAGATAGAGGGGGCGGCACTGAAGCTTTCTTT. This chain uses TRBV14 with TRBJ1-1; TRBD1 matches at 7 bases. Losses at the gene ends were 0 bases for V and 4 bases for J; bases not matched to a gene: 5. CDR3 size: 15 residues. Germline V gene data show CDR1 as SGHDN and CDR2 as FVKESK.

Many counts were recorded for this clonotype. The V gene is TRBV20-1, the J gene TRBJ2-1, with 9 nucleotides matching TRBD1. This CDR3 comprises 15 residues. The germline CDR1 and CDR2 sequences are DFQATT and SNEGSKA (reference sequence). J gave up 10 bases and V 0 bases, and 10 bases lay outside the gene matches. In DNA form, the CDR3 reads TGCAGTGCTAGAGACACCGGGACAGGGCTCATCGAGCAGTTCTTC. Protein product: CSARDTGTGLIEQFF.

This clonotype was seen a handful of times. The chain employs TRBV4-1 and TRBJ1-1; 7 positions agree with TRBD1. Trimming at V came to 1 base and at J to 4 bases, leaving 6 bases not matched to a gene. The germline V gene has CDR1 MGHRA and CDR2 YSYEKL. The CDR3 extends over 15 amino acids. The DNA of the CDR3 is TGCGCCAGCAGCCAAGGGACAGGCCCCCCCACTGAAGCTTTCTTT. It encodes CASSQGTGPPTEAFF.

This clonotype was found a few times. The chain joins TRBV10-3 to TRBJ2-7; 14 bases line up with TRBD2. Germline loops: CDR1 ENHRY, CDR2 SYGVKD. The CDR3 length is 15 residues. With 11 bases clipped from V and 4 bases from J, the junction kept 10 bases outside the gene matches. CDR3 region: CASRPTSGRAYEQYF. In DNA form, the CDR3 reads TGTGCCTCCCGCCCGACTAGCGGGAGGGCTTACGAGCAGTACTTC.

This clonotype was seen ten or more times. The chain uses TRBV4-1 and TRBJ2-6, with D tentatively TRBD1 (5 bases). CDR1 MGHRA and CDR2 YSYEKL come from the germline V gene. This CDR3 is built from 18 residues. Deletions cut 0 bases from V and 1 base from J, with 13 bases between. The CDR3 sequence: CASSQDSTALSGANVLTF. The CDR3 DNA is TGCGCCAGCAGCCAAGATTCGACAGCCCTTTCTGGGGCCAACGTCCTGACTTTC.

On this clonotype itself: This clone may be a read error of a much larger clone one base away. The chain carries TRBV6-1 and TRBJ2-1; the D call may be TRBD1 or TRBD2 (5 bases each). The ends were cut back, 5 bases at V and 3 bases at J, with 11 bases in the middle. This CDR3 comprises 14 residues. In germline, CDR1 is MNHNS, CDR2 SASEGT. In DNA, the CDR3 is TGTGCCAGCAGTCAGGGACCGTACTACAATGAGCAGTTCTTC. Protein product: CASSQGPYYNEQFF.

The CDR3 here is CSARGPQTQYF. The CDR3 DNA sequence: TGCAGTGCTAGAGGTCCCCAGACCCAGTACTTC. The chain couples TRBV20-1 to TRBJ2-5; D unclear. CDR1 DFQATT and CDR2 SNEGSKA come from the germline V gene (reference sequence). V gave up 1 base and J gave up 6 bases, with 6 bases separating them. This CDR3 has 11 residues.

This clonotype was observed many times. This chain links TRBV28 with TRBJ2-7; 8 nucleotides align to TRBD2. With V trimmed by 6 bases and J by 6 bases, 16 bases remained unmatched. Germline CDR1 is MDHEN and CDR2 is SYDVKM. The CDR3 covers 16 residues. The CDR3 nucleotides read TGTGCCAGCAGCCCTACGCCTCTGGCGGGAGGACCCGAGCAGTACTTC. The encoded protein is CASSPTPLAGGPEQYF.

This clonotype was recorded a few times. The chain employs TRBV7-3 and TRBJ1-1; maybe TRBD1 (6 bases). This CDR3 spans 14 amino acids. Trimming took 1 base from V and 8 from J, leaving 14 bases between them. Germline CDR1 and CDR2: SGHTA and FQGTGA. DNA of the CDR3: TGTGCCAGCAGCTTAAACGGGGGGGGGACAGAAGCTTTCTTT. Its protein is CASSLNGGGTEAFF.

This clonotype was seen more than once but under ten times. V is TRBV28 and J is TRBJ2-3; TRBD1 aligns across 10 bases. CDR1 is MDHEN, CDR2 SYDVKM, per germline. This CDR3 has 16 amino acids. V dropped 6 bases and J dropped 0; count of bases not matched to a gene: 6. The CDR3 loop is CASRPTGGWSTDTQYF. CDR3 nucleotides: TGTGCCAGCAGACCGACAGGGGGCTGGAGCACAGATACGCAGTATTTT.

This clonotype has just a few counts. This rearrangement joins TRBV3-1 to TRBJ2-5, with TRBD1 as a possible D gene (5 bases). This CDR3 is 14 amino acids long. Looked up from germline, CDR1 is LGHDT and CDR2 is YNNKEL (reference sequence). The V end was cut by 2 bases, the J end by 2 bases, with 9 bases between. DNA for the CDR3: TGTGCCAGCAGCCAAATAACAGGTCAAGAGACCCAGTACTTC. The encoded protein is CASSQITGQETQYF.

This clonotype occurred a few times. V and J are TRBV6-2 or TRBV6-3 and TRBJ2-2; TRBD1 matches at 8 bases. Germline loops: CDR1 MNHEY, CDR2 SVGEGT. With 5 bases clipped from V and 5 bases from J, the junction kept 7 bases outside the gene matches. This CDR3 is 15 amino acids long. CDR3 in DNA: TGTGCCAGCAGTCAAGACAGGGGAGTGACCGGGGAGCTGTTTTTT. Translated, it gives CASSQDRGVTGELFF.